The 20 T cell receptor beta chains below come from one sample, sequenced in a study of cytomegalovirus exposure and HLA in healthy donors. Use of 60 Vbeta and 13 Jbeta primers characterized the PCR. Using immunoSEQ multiplex PCR, the repertoire was profiled, and TCRdb retains in-frame clones only, with some absent. The sample has roughly 92,000 clones, about four fifths seen once. Sequences were obtained from PBMCs. Source of these receptors: a woman in her 70s in good health and CMV-seropositive.

The chain combines TRBV19 with TRBJ1-1, with D unresolved. The CDR3 extends over 12 amino acids. The ends were cut back, 3 bases at V and 7 bases at J, with 9 bases in the middle. Germline V gene data show CDR1 as LNHDA and CDR2 as SQIVND (reference sequence). The CDR3 coding sequence is TGTGCCAGTAGTATGACGCGGGGTGAAGCTTTCTTT. It yields the protein CASSMTRGEAFF.

This clone was recorded only once. The V gene is TRBV28, the J gene TRBJ1-1; D unclear. Germline V gene lookup returns CDR1 MDHEN and CDR2 SYDVKM. The CDR3 spans 16 residues. Trimming removed 3 bases at V and 1 base at J, with 15 bases between. The CDR3 DNA reads as TGTGCCAGCAGTTTGGTAAAAGACGGGAAGAACACTGAAGCTTTCTTT. Protein sequence: CASSLVKDGKNTEAFF.

The chain is built from TRBV28 and TRBJ1-1; 7 positions agree with TRBD1. The CDR3 is 14 amino acids. CDR1 and CDR2 from the germline V gene are MDHEN and SYDVKM. V trimming: 6 bases; J trimming: 1 base; junction bases outside the gene matches: 5. The CDR3: CASRPGQKNTEAFF. The CDR3 DNA follows: TGTGCCAGCAGGCCGGGACAGAAGAACACTGAAGCTTTCTTT.

V is TRBV6-5 and J is TRBJ2-7; D possibly corresponds to TRBD1 (5 bases). The CDR3 sequence is 15 residues long. Trimming stripped 4 bases from V and 2 bases from J, with 15 bases between. Looked up from germline, CDR1 is MNHEY and CDR2 is SVGAGI. CDR3: CASSFYAGPTYEQYF. The CDR3 DNA is TGTGCCAGCAGTTTCTACGCAGGGCCAACCTACGAGCAGTACTTC.

The V gene is TRBV6-6, the J gene TRBJ2-7, with D possibly matching TRBD1 (6 bases). Germline loops: CDR1 MNHNY, CDR2 SVGAGI (reference sequence). Trimming removed 6 bases from V and 3 bases from J, with 15 bases in between. This CDR3 comprises 14 residues. This CDR3 reads CASRTASGHYEQYF. Written as DNA, the CDR3 is TGTGCCAGCAGGACGGCATCGGGACACTACGAGCAGTACTTC.

V gene TRBV19 combines with J gene TRBJ2-7; D gene uncertain. Deletions cut 5 bases from V and 0 bases from J, with 5 bases between. The germline V gene encodes CDR1 LNHDA and CDR2 SQIVND (reference sequence). This CDR3 spans 12 amino acids. Here the CDR3 DNA reads TGTGCCAGTAGTCAGGACTCCTACGAGCAGTACTTC. Its translation: CASSQDSYEQYF. Variable domain in full (rest from reference TRBV19 and TRBJ2-7): DGGITQSPKYLFRKEGQNVTLSCEQNLNHDAMYWYRQDPGQGLRLIYYSQIVNDFQKGDIAEGYSVSREKKESFPLTVTSAQKNPTAFYLCASSQDSYEQYFGPGTRLTVT.

V is TRBV25-1 and J is TRBJ2-1; weak D call: TRBD2 (5 bases). The CDR3 spans 14 residues. Trimming cost V 3 bases and J 6 bases, with 12 bases left between them. CDR1 and CDR2 from the germline V gene are MGHDK and SYGVNS. CDR3 amino acids: CASSESKSGNEQFF. The DNA for the CDR3 is TGTGCCAGCAGTGAGTCGAAAAGCGGCAATGAGCAGTTCTTC.

In this sample, this clone turned up once. V usage is TRBV30 and J usage is TRBJ2-7; 11 nucleotides match TRBD2. Germline CDR1 GTSNPN, CDR2 SVGIG (reference sequence). The CDR3 loop spans 14 amino acids. V lost 2 bases to trimming and J lost 7 bases; unmatched junction nucleotides: 7. The CDR3 protein is CAWSILAGVGEQYF. In DNA, the CDR3 is TGTGCCTGGAGTATACTAGCGGGAGTGGGGGAGCAGTACTTC.

This clone was recorded a few times. The gene calls are TRBV6-6 and TRBJ2-3; D gene ambiguous. The ends were cut back, 7 bases at V and 7 bases at J, with 15 bases in the middle. The CDR3 loop spans 13 amino acids. In germline, CDR1 is MNHNY, CDR2 SVGAGI (reference sequence). The CDR3 spells CASTQLTLHTQYF. CDR3 nucleotides: TGTGCCAGCACCCAATTGACTTTGCATACGCAGTATTTT.

The chain is built from TRBV9 and TRBJ2-3; tentatively, D is TRBD2 (5 bases). The CDR3 has 15 amino acids. V was clipped by 3 bases and J by 0 bases, with 11 bases between them. Germline V gene lookup returns CDR1 SGDLS and CDR2 YYNGEE. The CDR3 sequence is CASSASGTSTDTQYF. The DNA for the CDR3 is TGTGCCAGCAGCGCCAGCGGAACTAGCACAGATACGCAGTATTTT.

This chain links TRBV10-2 with TRBJ2-1, with 13 bases that match TRBD2. J lost 10 bases, V lost 4 bases, and 4 bases had no gene match. CDR1 and CDR2 (germline): WSHSY, SAAADI. This CDR3 region has 14 residues. This chain's CDR3 is CASSVPLAGGEQFF. Here the CDR3 DNA reads TGCGCCAGCAGTGTCCCACTAGCGGGAGGGGAGCAGTTCTTC.

The chain employs TRBV30 and TRBJ1-3; TRBD1 matches 10 bases. Germline CDR1 reads GTSNPN; CDR2 reads SVGIG (reference sequence). The CDR3 is made up of 13 amino acids. CDR3 bases: TGTGCTTGGGGGACAGGGGTAGGAAACACCATATATTTT. Its protein is CAWGTGVGNTIYF.

The chain is built from TRBV28 and TRBJ2-7, with D unresolved. Germline CDR1 and CDR2: MDHEN and SYDVKM. Trimming removed 5 bases from V and 4 bases from J, with 6 bases in between. The CDR3 is made up of 11 amino acids. The CDR3 nucleotides are TGTGCCAGCAGTACAGAATACGAGCAGTACTTC. It codes for CASSTEYEQYF. The full variable domain, its missing parts supplied by reference TRBV28 and TRBJ2-7, is DVKVTQSSRYLVKRTGEKVFLECVQDMDHENMFWYRQDPGLGLRLIYFSYDVKMKEKGDIPEGYSVSREKKERFSLILESASTNQTSMYLCASSTEYEQYFGPGTRLTVT.

The rearrangement joins TRBV11-3 to TRBJ2-7, with a possible D match to TRBD2 (6 bases). Germline V gives CDR1 SGHNT, CDR2 YENEEA. This CDR3 is built from 15 residues. V was cut by 3 bases and J by 9 bases, with 21 bases left in between. The CDR3 sequence: CASSFEAGTPGGQYF. The CDR3 bases are TGTGCCAGCAGCTTCGAGGCCGGGACTCCAGGAGGGCAGTACTTC.

The chain couples TRBV7-2 to TRBJ2-5; D remains unclear. Germline V gene sequence: CDR1 SGHTA, CDR2 FQGNSA. Trimming cost V 1 base and J 3 bases, with 15 bases left between them. This CDR3 contains 16 residues. CDR3 region: CASSLGFSWAEETQYF. The DNA of the CDR3 is TGTGCCAGCAGCTTAGGGTTTAGTTGGGCCGAAGAGACCCAGTACTTC.

This chain uses TRBV2 with TRBJ2-3; TRBD2 matches at 9 bases. Germline V CDR1 and CDR2: SNHLY, FYNNEI. V dropped 8 bases and J dropped 0; count of bases not matched to a gene: 3. CDR3 length equals 14 residues. Here the CDR3 reads CASAGTSSTDTQYF. The CDR3 region has the DNA TGTGCCAGCGCCGGGACTAGCAGCACAGATACGCAGTATTTT.

CDR3 region: CASGLVIGQGSLRQPQHF. The CDR3 bases are TGTGCTAGTGGTTTGGTGATTGGACAGGGGAGTTTGAGACAGCCCCAGCATTTT. The chain combines TRBV12-5 with TRBJ1-5; 9 nucleotides align to TRBD1. The length of the CDR3 is 18 residues. V shed 0 bases and J 7 bases; nucleotides not matched to a gene: 13. Germline V gives CDR1 LGHNT, CDR2 FRNRAP. Full variable domain (remainder filled in from reference TRBV12-5 and TRBJ1-5): DARVTQTPRHKVTEMGQEVTMRCQPILGHNTVFWYRQTMMQGLELLAYFRNRAPLDDSGMPKDRFSAEMPDATLATLKIQPSEPRDSAVYFCASGLVIGQGSLRQPQHFGDGTRLSIL.

This chain joins TRBV11-2 and TRBJ1-1, with 8 bases aligning to TRBD1. Germline assignment: CDR1 SGHAT and CDR2 FQNNGV. The CDR3 consists of 14 residues. Trimming cost V 4 bases and J 9 bases; bases outside gene matches: 10. The CDR3 region is CASSSERTGRQAFF. As DNA, the CDR3 is TGTGCCAGCAGCTCCGAGCGGACAGGGAGGCAAGCTTTCTTT.

This clone showed up just a few times. The rearrangement uses TRBV9 and TRBJ2-5; TRBD2 matches at 10 bases. This CDR3 is built from 15 residues. Losses at the gene ends were 3 bases for V and 8 bases for J; bases not matched to a gene: 10. Germline lookup yields CDR1 SGDLS and CDR2 YYNGEE. This chain's CDR3 is CASSAPSGGSGTQYF. The CDR3 coding sequence is TGTGCCAGCAGCGCCCCTAGCGGGGGCTCCGGTACCCAGTACTTC. Based on the CDR3 plus reference TRBV9 and TRBJ2-5, the full variable domain is DSGVTQTPKHLITATGQRVTLRCSPRSGDLSVYWYQQSLDQGLQFLIQYYNGEERAKGNILERFSAQQFPDLHSELNLSSLELGDSALYFCASSAPSGGSGTQYFGPGTRLLVL.

The chain recombines TRBV7-3 with TRBJ2-1; TRBD2 is a possible D gene (6 bases). The germline gives CDR1 SGHTA, CDR2 FQGTGA. Trimming pared 5 bases from V and 7 bases from J, leaving 15 bases between. The CDR3 is 14 residues long. CDR3 region: CASSPRGGKNEQFF. The CDR3 DNA is TGTGCCAGCAGCCCCCGCGGAGGGAAGAATGAGCAGTTCTTC.